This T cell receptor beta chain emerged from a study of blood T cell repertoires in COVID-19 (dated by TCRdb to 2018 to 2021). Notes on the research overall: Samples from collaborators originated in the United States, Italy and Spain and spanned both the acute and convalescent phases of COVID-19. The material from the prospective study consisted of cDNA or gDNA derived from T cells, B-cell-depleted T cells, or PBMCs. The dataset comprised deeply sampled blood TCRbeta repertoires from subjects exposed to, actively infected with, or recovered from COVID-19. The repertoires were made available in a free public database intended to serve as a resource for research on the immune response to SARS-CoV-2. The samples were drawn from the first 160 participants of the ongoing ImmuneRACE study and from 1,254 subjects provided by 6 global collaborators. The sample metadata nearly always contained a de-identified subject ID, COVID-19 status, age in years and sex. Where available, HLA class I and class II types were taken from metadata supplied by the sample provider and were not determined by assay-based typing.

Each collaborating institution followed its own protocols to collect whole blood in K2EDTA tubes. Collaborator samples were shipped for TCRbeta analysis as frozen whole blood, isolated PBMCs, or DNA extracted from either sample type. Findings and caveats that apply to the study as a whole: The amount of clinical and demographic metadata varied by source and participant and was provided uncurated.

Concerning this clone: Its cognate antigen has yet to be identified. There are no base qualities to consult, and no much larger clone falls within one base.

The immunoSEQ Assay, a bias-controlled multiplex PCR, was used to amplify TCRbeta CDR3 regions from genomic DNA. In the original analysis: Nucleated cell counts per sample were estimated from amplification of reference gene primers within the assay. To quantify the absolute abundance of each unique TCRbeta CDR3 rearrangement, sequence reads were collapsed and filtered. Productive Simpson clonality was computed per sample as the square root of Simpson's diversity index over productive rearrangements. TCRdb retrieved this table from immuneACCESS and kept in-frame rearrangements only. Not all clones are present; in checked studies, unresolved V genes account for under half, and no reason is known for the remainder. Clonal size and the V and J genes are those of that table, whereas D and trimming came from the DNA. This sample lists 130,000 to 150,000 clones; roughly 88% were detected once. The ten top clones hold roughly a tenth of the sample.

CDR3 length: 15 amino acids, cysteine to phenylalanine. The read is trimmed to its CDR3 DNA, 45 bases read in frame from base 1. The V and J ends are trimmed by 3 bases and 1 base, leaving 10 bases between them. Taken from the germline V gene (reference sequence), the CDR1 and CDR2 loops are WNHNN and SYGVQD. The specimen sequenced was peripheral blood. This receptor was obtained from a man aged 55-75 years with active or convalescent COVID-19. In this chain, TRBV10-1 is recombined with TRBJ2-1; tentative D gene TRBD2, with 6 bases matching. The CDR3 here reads CASSDPRGSYNEQFF. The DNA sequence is TGCGCCAGCAGTGACCCGCGGGGATCCTACAATGAGCAGTTCTTC.